This T cell receptor (beta chain) was obtained from a study of blood T cell repertoires in COVID-19. As for the study in general: Collection of acute and convalescent COVID-19 samples took place in the United States, Italy and Spain.

The V gene lost 2 bases and the J gene lost 2 bases, with 12 bases spanning the gap. The germline V gene encodes CDR1 SEHNR and CDR2 FQNEAQ (reference sequence). The CDR3 has 15 residues. In the original analysis: Estimates of nucleated cell counts were drawn from the amplification of reference gene primers. Data came from immunoSEQ multiplex PCR; TCRdb stores just in-frame clones and leaves some out. Clone size and the V and J calls come from that table; the DNA yielded D and trimming. The sample consists of 88,000 or so clones, roughly three quarters of them appearing once. This clone appeared a single time.

Sequencing used peripheral blood. The sequence derives from a human donor in a cohort sampled during active COVID-19. The chain links TRBV7-9 to TRBJ1-1; D is possibly TRBD1 (6 bases). The CDR3 is CASSLQDRKNTEAFF. CDR3 DNA: TGTGCCAGCAGCTTACAGGACAGAAAAAACACTGAAGCTTTCTTT.